The following is a T cell receptor beta chain sequence with its context. What it recognizes is unknown. Each sample yielded at least 6 million isolated PBMCs. This sample is part of a study of blood T cells in healthy people across ages. General study results and limits: With naive T cell percentage, TCR beta diversity showed a strong correlation. Age advanced and TCR beta diversity per million T cells fell, roughly linearly.

The CDR3 runs 15 residues. Germline-derived CDR1 and CDR2 are SGHTA and FQGNSA. The ends lost 3 bases at V and 9 bases at J; junction bases unmatched: 8. Primed by a sample-barcoded 5' primer and a J-beta primer mix, a second PCR proceeded for about 7 to 11 cycles. One entry per CDR3 protein results from TCRdb running MiXCR on the 5' RACE reads. The sample lists some 700,000 distinct CDR3 sequences; approximately 43% were seen once. Sequencing input: blood. The TCR originated in a woman between 55 and 75 years old in good health. The chain recombines TRBV7-2 with TRBJ2-1, with 10 bases identical to TRBD1. The CDR3 nucleotides are TGTGCCAGCAGCTTTGTGGGGGGACAGGGGAGTGAGCAGTTCTTC. Translated: CASSFVGGQGSEQFF.